This T cell receptor beta chain was sequenced in a study of shared clonotypes between healthy human individuals. Study-wide context: Donors had three CD4 naive, three CD4 memory, two CD8 naive and one CD8 memory plate apiece.

Produced via immunoSEQ multiplex PCR; TCRdb's table is partial and in-frame only. The repertoire holds 2 million to 2.5 million clones, about 90% seen once, with roughly 0.34% in the top ten. After removal of 4 bases from V and 2 bases from J, the junction contained 5 bases not matched to a gene. Germline values: CDR1 SEHNR, CDR2 FQNEAQ (reference sequence). CDR3 size: 15 residues. This TCR was sampled from a man in his late teens or twenties in good health. Some clones in this sample may be carry-over from other donors' samples. Input material: naive CD4+ T cells from PBMCs. Specified subset: CD45RA+ positively selected. The chain employs TRBV7-9 and TRBJ1-2; 9 bases fit TRBD1. CDR3 amino acids: CASSWGQGGNYGYTF. Written as DNA, the CDR3 is TGTGCCAGCAGCTGGGGACAGGGTGGAAACTATGGCTACACCTTC.